Below, 18 T cell receptor beta chains from the same sample are listed, as sequenced in a study of blood T cell repertoires in COVID-19. Some clones are missing from TCRdb's copy, which holds only in-frame ones; the method was immunoSEQ multiplex PCR. The repertoire holds roughly 210,000 clones, with 80% to 90% as singletons. The sequencing input was peripheral blood. These TCRs come from a woman older than 75 with COVID-19, enrolled during active disease.

The CDR3 DNA follows: TGTGCCAGCAGTCCCGGGACAGGGAACTATGGCTACACCTTC. Translated: CASSPGTGNYGYTF. This chain links TRBV28 with TRBJ1-2; 9 bases line up with TRBD1. Germline V gives CDR1 MDHEN, CDR2 SYDVKM. There are 14 residues in the CDR3. V was clipped by 5 bases and J by 2 bases; unmatched bases: 3.

The chain carries TRBV19 and TRBJ2-3, with D perhaps TRBD1 (6 bases). CDR1 is LNHDA and CDR2 is SQIVND in the germline V gene (reference sequence). This CDR3 is built from 14 residues. V shed 10 bases and J shed 0 bases, with 14 bases lying between them. This CDR3 is CATDDRRSTDTQYF. The CDR3 coding sequence is TGTGCCACCGATGACAGGAGAAGCACAGATACGCAGTATTTT.

The genes are TRBV6-2 or TRBV6-3 and TRBJ1-2; 10 bases fit TRBD1. The germline gives CDR1 MNHEY, CDR2 SVGEGT. The trim removed 6 bases at V and 4 bases at J, leaving 5 bases unmatched. The CDR3 is 14 residues long. CDR3 DNA sequence: TGTGCCAGCAGCGATAGGACAGGGGGCTATGGCTACACCTTC. Protein sequence: CASSDRTGGYGYTF.

This clone appeared a single time. The genes are TRBV5-1 and TRBJ1-3; D call uncertain. In germline, CDR1 is SGHRS, CDR2 YFSETQ. The CDR3 length is 12 residues. Trimming left V 2 bases short and J 4 bases short, with 4 bases between. The CDR3 nucleotides read TGCGCCAGCAGCTTAAGCGGAAACACCATATATTTT. It translates to CASSLSGNTIYF.

The rearrangement links TRBV9 to TRBJ2-4, with TRBD2 matching over 11 bases. The CDR3 is 14 residues long. V trimming: 0 bases; J trimming: 7 bases; junction bases outside the gene matches: 0. CDR1 is SGDLS and CDR2 is YYNGEE in the germline V gene. The CDR3 loop is CASSVASGGNIQYF. The CDR3 nucleotides read TGTGCCAGCAGCGTAGCTAGCGGGGGGAACATTCAGTACTTC.

In DNA form, the CDR3 reads TGCGCCAGCAGCTTGAATATGGGGGGGACTGAAGCTTTCTTT. It codes for CASSLNMGGTEAFF. This chain uses TRBV5-1 with TRBJ1-1; TRBD1 is a possible D gene (5 bases). Per the germline V gene, CDR1 is SGHRS and CDR2 is YFSETQ. Trimming left V 1 base short and J 5 bases short, with 12 bases between. The CDR3 runs 14 residues.

V is TRBV18 and J is TRBJ1-1; D is unclear. The CDR3 extends over 15 amino acids. Trimming left V 1 base short and J 1 base short, with 10 bases between. CDR1 and CDR2 (germline): KGHSH, LQKENI. CDR3 in amino acids: CASSPLVGRNTEAFF. The CDR3, as DNA: TGTGCCAGCTCACCACTTGTAGGGAGGAACACTGAAGCTTTCTTT.

Only a few counts were recorded for this clone. This chain uses TRBV19 with TRBJ1-1; the D is unclear. Trimming took off 2 bases at V and 1 base at J, with 11 bases between the two ends. The CDR3 loop spans 15 amino acids. Per germline, CDR1 LNHDA and CDR2 SQIVND (reference sequence). This CDR3 is CASSIRATPNTEAFF. The CDR3, as DNA: TGTGCCAGTAGTATAAGAGCCACCCCGAACACTGAAGCTTTCTTT.

The rearrangement links TRBV5-4 to TRBJ1-1; possibly TRBD1 for D (6 bases). In germline, CDR1 is SGHNT, CDR2 YYREEE (reference sequence). The CDR3 has 15 amino acids. V lost 4 bases to trimming and J lost 3 bases, with 16 bases between them. CDR3 DNA sequence: TGTGCCAGCAGCCCTCCAGGGGAGCGAGACACTGAAGCTTTCTTT. The encoded protein is CASSPPGERDTEAFF.

The genes are TRBV5-1 and TRBJ2-2; 11 bases match TRBD2. This CDR3 has 15 residues. Per germline, CDR1 SGHRS and CDR2 YFSETQ. Trimming cost V 5 bases and J 0 bases; bases outside gene matches: 0. The CDR3 DNA is TGCGCCAGCAGGACTAGCGGGGCGAACACCGGGGAGCTGTTTTTT. The encoded protein is CASRTSGANTGELFF.

V usage is TRBV15 and J usage is TRBJ1-5; the match to TRBD1 covers 8 bases. Germline loops: CDR1 LNHNV, CDR2 YYDKDF (reference sequence). The length of the CDR3 is 16 residues. J was trimmed by 0 bases and V by 3 bases; bases with no gene match: 4. The DNA for the CDR3 is TGTGCCACCAGCAGGACAGGGGAACCTAGCAATCAGCCCCAGCATTTT. Translation: CATSRTGEPSNQPQHF. Full variable domain (rest looked up from reference TRBV15 and TRBJ1-5): DAMVIQNPRYQVTQFGKPVTLSCSQTLNHNVMYWYQQKSSQAPKLLFHYYDKDFNNEADTPDNFQSRRPNTSFCFLDIRSPGLGDTAMYLCATSRTGEPSNQPQHFGDGTRLSIL.

This chain uses TRBV19 with TRBJ1-5; a possible D gene is TRBD1 (5 bases). Germline-derived CDR1 and CDR2 are LNHDA and SQIVND (reference sequence). The CDR3 consists of 13 residues. Trimming took 5 bases from V and 6 from J, leaving 11 bases between them. The CDR3 DNA is TGTGCCAGTAGTCGGGGGGTGAGTCAGCCCCAGCATTTT. Its translation: CASSRGVSQPQHF.

This clone was counted only a few times. This rearrangement joins TRBV19 to TRBJ1-1, with 12 bases aligning to TRBD1. The germline CDR1 and CDR2 sequences are LNHDA and SQIVND (reference sequence). The V segment lost 7 bases and the J segment 0 bases; nucleotides outside the gene matches: 6. The length of the CDR3 is 16 residues. CDR3 sequence reads: CASNAGTGGMNTEAFF. DNA for the CDR3: TGTGCCAGTAACGCCGGGACAGGGGGCATGAACACTGAAGCTTTCTTT.

This clone was counted only a few times. The chain links TRBV4-1 to TRBJ2-2, with D possibly being TRBD1 (6 bases). The CDR3 runs 15 residues. Trimming removed 0 bases from V and 6 bases from J, with 11 bases in between. The germline V gene has CDR1 MGHRA and CDR2 YSYEKL. The CDR3 region has the DNA TGCGCCAGCAGCCAAGATCTTAGGGGGTCCGGGGAGCTGTTTTTT. Encoded protein: CASSQDLRGSGELFF.

This chain uses TRBV19 with TRBJ2-1, with a possible D match to TRBD1 (5 bases). V lost 10 bases to trimming and J lost 3 bases, with 16 bases between them. The germline gives CDR1 LNHDA, CDR2 SQIVND (reference sequence). The CDR3 covers 14 residues. The CDR3 loop is CATSRTQDYNEQFF. CDR3 nucleotide sequence: TGTGCCACCTCCCGGACACAAGACTACAATGAGCAGTTCTTC.

The V and J genes are TRBV5-8 and TRBJ1-6, with 7 bases lining up with TRBD1. The junction had 6 bases not matched to a gene; V was cut back by 6 bases and J by 6 bases. Germline V gene lookup returns CDR1 SGHTS and CDR2 YDEGEE. The CDR3 is 14 residues long. The CDR3 coding sequence is TGTGCCAGCACCAGACAGGGAGGTAATTCACCCCTCCACTTT. Its translation is CASTRQGGNSPLHF.

Here the CDR3 reads CASSSGGPSNQPQHF. CDR3 coding DNA: TGTGCCAGCAGCTCAGGGGGCCCTAGCAATCAGCCCCAGCATTTT. V and J are TRBV7-9 and TRBJ1-5; 8 bases line up with TRBD1. Germline V gene data show CDR1 as SEHNR and CDR2 as FQNEAQ (reference sequence). This CDR3 contains 15 residues. The V gene end was trimmed by 4 bases and the J gene end by 0 bases; junction bases not matched to a gene: 2.

V and J are TRBV10-2 and TRBJ1-1, with 7 bases that match TRBD1. This CDR3 has 14 amino acids. Trimming took 6 bases from V and 1 from J; bases not matched to a gene: 5. CDR1 is WSHSY and CDR2 is SAAADI in the germline V gene. In DNA, the CDR3 is TGCGCCAGCAGCTCCCAGGGGGAGAACACTGAAGCTTTCTTT. This codes for CASSSQGENTEAFF.